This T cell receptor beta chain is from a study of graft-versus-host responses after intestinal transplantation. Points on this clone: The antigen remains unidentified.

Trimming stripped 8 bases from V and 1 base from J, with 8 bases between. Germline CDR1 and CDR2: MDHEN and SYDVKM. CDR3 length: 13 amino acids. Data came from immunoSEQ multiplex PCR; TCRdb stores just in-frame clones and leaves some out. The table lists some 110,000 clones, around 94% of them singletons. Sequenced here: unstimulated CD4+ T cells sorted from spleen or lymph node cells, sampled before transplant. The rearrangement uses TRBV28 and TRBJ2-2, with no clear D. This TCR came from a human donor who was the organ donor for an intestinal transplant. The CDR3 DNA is TGTGCCAGCGGTTCAAGGAACACCGGGGAGCTGTTTTTT. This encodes CASGSRNTGELFF.